The sequence of this T cell receptor (beta chain) was determined in a study of T cell repertoires in cytomegalovirus infection. General study findings and limits: The ex vivo response showed dominance by HLA-C-restricted CMV-specific TCR beta clonotypes.

This clonotype showed up just a few times. Its antigen is currently unknown. TCRdb re-derived calls from the reads in MiXCR, one entry per CDR3 protein. The sample has about a million distinct CDR3 sequences, 30% to 40% seen once. The sequencing used cultured CD8+ T cells from PBMCs, collected from culture after CMV antigen stimulation. This sequence originates from a human donor in good health (CMV status not recorded). Some clones in this sample may be carry-over from other donors' samples.

The CDR3 loop reads CASSLSWVPGIYEQYF. DNA of the CDR3: TGTGCCAGCAGTTTATCTTGGGTCCCAGGGATCTACGAGCAGTACTTC. The J gene is TRBJ2-7, the V gene TRBV27; D might be TRBD1 (5 bases). The CDR3 runs to 16 residues. The V gene's germline CDR1 is MNHEY and CDR2 SMNVEV (reference sequence). With 0 bases removed from V and 3 bases from J, the gap between germline ends came to 15 bases.